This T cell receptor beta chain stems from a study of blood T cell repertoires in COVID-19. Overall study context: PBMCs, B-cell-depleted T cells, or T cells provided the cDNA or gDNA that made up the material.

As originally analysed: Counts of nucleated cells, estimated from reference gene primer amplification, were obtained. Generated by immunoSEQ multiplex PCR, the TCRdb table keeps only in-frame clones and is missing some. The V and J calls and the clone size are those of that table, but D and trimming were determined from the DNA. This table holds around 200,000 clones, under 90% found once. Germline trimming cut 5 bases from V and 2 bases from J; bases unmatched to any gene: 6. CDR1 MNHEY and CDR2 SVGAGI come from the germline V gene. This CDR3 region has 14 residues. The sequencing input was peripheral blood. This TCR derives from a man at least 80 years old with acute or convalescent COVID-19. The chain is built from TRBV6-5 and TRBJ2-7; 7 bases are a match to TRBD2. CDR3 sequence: CASSMTSSAYEQYF. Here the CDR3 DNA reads TGTGCCAGCAGTATGACTAGCTCAGCCTACGAGCAGTACTTC.